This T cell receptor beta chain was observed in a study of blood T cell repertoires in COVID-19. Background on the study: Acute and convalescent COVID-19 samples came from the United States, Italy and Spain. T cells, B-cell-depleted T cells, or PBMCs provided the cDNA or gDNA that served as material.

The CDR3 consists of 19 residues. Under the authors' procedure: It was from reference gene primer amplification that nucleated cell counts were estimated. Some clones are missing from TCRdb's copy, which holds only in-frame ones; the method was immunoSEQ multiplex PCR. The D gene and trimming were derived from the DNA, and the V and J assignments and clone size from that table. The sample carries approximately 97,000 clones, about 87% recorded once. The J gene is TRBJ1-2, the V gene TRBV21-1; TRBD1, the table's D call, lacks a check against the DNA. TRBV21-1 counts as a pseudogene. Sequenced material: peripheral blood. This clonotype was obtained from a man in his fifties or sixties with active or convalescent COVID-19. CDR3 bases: TGTGCCAGCAGCAAAGCAAGAGATCGGACCTACAGGGTCTTAAATGGCTACACCTTC. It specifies CASSKARDRTYRVLNGYTF.